This T cell receptor beta chain was identified in a study of T-cell reconstitution after alpha-beta-depleted transplantation in children. Study results and caveats: The high TCRbeta diversity at day 60 in some patients came from surviving recipient T cells and thymic progenitors. At one year after transplant, newly produced T cells mostly accounted for T-cell counts and diversity. Several hundred expanded graft clones reportedly supplied alpha-beta T cells about two months after transplant.

Per germline, CDR1 LGHDT and CDR2 YNNKEL (reference sequence). This CDR3 is built from 17 residues. J gave up 4 bases and V 1 base, and 10 bases lay outside the gene matches. Preparation of the TCRbeta library was carried out with unique molecular identifiers. A single record per CDR3 protein comes from TCRdb applying MiXCR to the PCR reads. The sample comprises a few hundred thousand distinct CDR3 sequences, 10% to 15% of which are singletons, and roughly 2.3% rests with the top ten. Many counts were recorded for this clonotype. Its antigen is currently unknown. This chain links TRBV3-1 with TRBJ2-3, with 8 bases lining up with TRBD2. The clonotype originates from a male patient between 10 and 17 years old who had a stem cell transplant for acute myeloid leukemia, so the T cells may come from the graft donor. The sequencing here drew on PBMCs, mostly from graft donor cells, taken 360 days after TCRalphabeta/CD19-depleted stem cell transplant. This chain's CDR3 is CASSQGPGTRIADTQYF. The CDR3 nucleotides are TGTGCCAGCAGCCAAGGGCCTGGGACTAGGATTGCAGATACGCAGTATTTT.